This entry lists 5 T cell receptor beta chains sequenced from one sample in a study of spatial heterogeneity in lung cancer. One entry per CDR3 protein, called by TCRdb with MiXCR from the 5' RACE reads. The sample comprises 900 to 1,500 distinct CDR3 sequences, 25% to 30% of which are singletons, and 15% to 20% rests with the top ten. Regarding time point: sample taken at primary tumor resection. The input for sequencing was normal lung tissue next to the tumor, taken at surgery. The receptor source for this set is a female donor with early-stage non-small cell lung cancer.

Within the sample, this clonotype is medium-sized (0.01 to 0.1%). The rearrangement links TRBV6-6 to TRBJ1-5; tentative D call: TRBD1 (6 bases). V dropped 7 bases and J dropped 7 bases, with 17 bases sitting between them. Germline CDR1 is MNHNY and CDR2 is SVGAGI (reference sequence). This CDR3 comprises 14 residues. The CDR3 DNA follows: TGTGCCAGCACCAGAACAGGGAAAGAGCAGCCCCAGCATTTT. Its protein product is CASTRTGKEQPQHF.

This clonotype qualifies as medium-sized. The rearrangement links TRBV27 to TRBJ2-6; no clear D. The CDR3 length is 15 residues. Per the germline V gene, CDR1 is MNHEY and CDR2 is SMNVEV (reference sequence). V lost 6 bases and J lost 1, with 10 bases in between. The CDR3 spells CASSPDGSGANVLTF. The CDR3 nucleotides are TGTGCCAGCAGCCCGGACGGATCTGGGGCCAACGTCCTGACTTTC.

The J gene is TRBJ2-2, the V gene TRBV29-1, with 10 bases fitting TRBD1. CDR3 length equals 14 residues. The V gene end was trimmed by 7 bases and the J gene end by 5 bases; junction bases not matched to a gene: 7. Per germline, CDR1 SQVTM and CDR2 ANQGSEA. CDR3 coding DNA: TGCAGCGCCCAAGACAGGGGGCGTACCGGGGAGCTGTTTTTT. Amino acids: CSAQDRGRTGELFF.

The rearrangement links TRBV4-3 to TRBJ2-1; D is uncertain. CDR1 LGHNA and CDR2 YSLEER come from the germline V gene. The CDR3 runs to 14 residues. Between the trimmed V and J ends, which lost 5 bases and 4 bases, there was a span of 12 bases. CDR3 in DNA: TGCGCCAGCAGCTCCGGAGAAGGGTACAATGAGCAGTTCTTC. As protein: CASSSGEGYNEQFF.

In this sample, this clonotype is large. The CDR3 region has the DNA TGTGCCAGCAGTCAACCGGGACAGGGCATCTATGGCTACACCTTC. Residues: CASSQPGQGIYGYTF. The chain uses TRBV28 and TRBJ1-2; 9 bases line up with TRBD1. V was pared by 5 bases and J by 4 bases, with 8 bases of the junction left unmatched. From germline, CDR1 is MDHEN and CDR2 SYDVKM. This CDR3 spans 15 amino acids.